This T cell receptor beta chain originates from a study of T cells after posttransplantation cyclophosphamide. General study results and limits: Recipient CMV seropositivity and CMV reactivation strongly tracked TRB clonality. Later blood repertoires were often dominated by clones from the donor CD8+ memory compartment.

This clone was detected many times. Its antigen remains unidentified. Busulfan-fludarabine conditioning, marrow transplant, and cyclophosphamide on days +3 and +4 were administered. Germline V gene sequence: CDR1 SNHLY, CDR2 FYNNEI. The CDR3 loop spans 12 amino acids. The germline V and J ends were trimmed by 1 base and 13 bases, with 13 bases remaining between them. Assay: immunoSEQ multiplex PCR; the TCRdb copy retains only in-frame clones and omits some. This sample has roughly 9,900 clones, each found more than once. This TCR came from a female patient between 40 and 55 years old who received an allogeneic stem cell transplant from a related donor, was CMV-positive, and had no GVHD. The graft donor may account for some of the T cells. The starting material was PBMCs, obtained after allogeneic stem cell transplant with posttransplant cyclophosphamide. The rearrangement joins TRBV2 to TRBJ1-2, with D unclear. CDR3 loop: CASSEVLKAGTF. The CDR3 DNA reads TGTGCCAGCAGTGAAGTTTTGAAGGCGGGCACCTTC.